These 27 T cell receptor beta chains originate from one sample sequenced in a study of CD8+CD57+ T cells in acquired aplastic anemia. Genomic DNA provided the template from which TCR beta VDJ and CDR3 profiles were obtained. TCRdb re-analysed the reads in MiXCR, keeping a single row per CDR3 protein. Among hundreds of thousands of distinct CDR3 sequences, roughly a third were seen once, and the ten largest hold less than 0.85%. Sequenced patients had shown CD8+CD57+ cell expansion by flow cytometry. Sequences were obtained from sorted CD4+, CD8+, or CD8+CD57+ T cells (not recorded which) from PBMCs. The receptors were sampled from a human donor with aplastic anemia.

This clonotype was picked up a small number of times. CDR3 nucleotides: TGTGCCAGCAGCTTGACGGTGGGGACAGTGTGGTCGGACACTGAAGCTTTCTTT. Translated, it gives CASSLTVGTVWSDTEAFF. The rearrangement uses TRBV5-4 and TRBJ1-1, with 7 bases identical to TRBD1. V shed 1 base and J 3 bases; nucleotides not matched to a gene: 15. Germline V gives CDR1 SGHNT, CDR2 YYREEE (reference sequence). This CDR3 is built from 18 residues.

The sample holds many counts of this clonotype. V gene TRBV20-1 combines with J gene TRBJ2-3; TRBD2 is a possible D gene (6 bases). The V and J ends lost 1 base and 3 bases respectively, with 11 bases between them. This CDR3 is built from 14 residues. Germline lookup yields CDR1 DFQATT and CDR2 SNEGSKA (reference sequence). This chain's CDR3 is CSARGGVGTDTQYF. CDR3 DNA sequence: TGCAGTGCTAGAGGCGGGGTGGGTACAGATACGCAGTATTTT.

This clonotype was observed a handful of times. The CDR3 coding sequence is TGCGCCAGCAGCCCTACGAGGGCCCAAGAGACCCAGTACTTC. It yields the protein CASSPTRAQETQYF. The chain combines TRBV5-1 with TRBJ2-5, with D possibly being TRBD2 (5 bases). CDR3 length: 14 amino acids. Germline-derived CDR1 and CDR2 are SGHRS and YFSETQ. V was trimmed by 4 bases and J by 1 base, leaving 11 bases between them.

This chain connects TRBV4-1 to TRBJ1-6; tentative D call: TRBD1 (5 bases). The germline gives CDR1 MGHRA, CDR2 YSYEKL. The CDR3 length is 18 residues. The V end was cut by 3 bases, the J end by 1 base, with 16 bases between. In DNA, the CDR3 is TGCGCCAGCAGCCACCCCCCGGGGGGAAATTCCTATAATTCACCCCTCCACTTT. Translating gives CASSHPPGGNSYNSPLHF.

This clonotype was recorded many times. Its ends do not fully match the called genes, so a read error is possible. The chain carries TRBV7-9 and TRBJ1-5; D is unclear. The CDR3 consists of 13 residues. CDR1 and CDR2 (germline): SEHNR, FQNEAQ (reference sequence). The CDR3 DNA follows: TGTGCCACCAGCGACCGACCGAATCAGCCCCAGCATTTT. It translates to CATSDRPNQPQHF.

Many counts were recorded for this clonotype. The rearrangement links TRBV2 to TRBJ1-1; D not certain. With 6 bases removed from V and 4 bases from J, the gap between germline ends came to 12 bases. CDR1 and CDR2 from the germline V gene are SNHLY and FYNNEI. The CDR3 totals 13 residues. The CDR3 spells CASSDGEGTEAFF. In nucleotides, the CDR3 is TGTGCCAGCAGCGACGGGGAGGGCACTGAAGCTTTCTTT.

Notes on this clonotype: Given the absence of the conserved phenylalanine or tryptophan at the CDR3 end, a read error is likely. The chain couples TRBV6-1 to TRBJ2-5; D uncertain. With 3 bases removed from V and 1 base from J, the gap between germline ends came to 12 bases. The CDR3 length is 15 residues. Germline-derived CDR1 and CDR2 are MNHNS and SASEGT. This CDR3 is CASSDNVKLQETQYL. In DNA form, the CDR3 reads TGTGCCAGCAGTGACAATGTGAAGCTCCAAGAGACCCAGTACCTC.

The chain recombines TRBV12-3 or TRBV12-4 with TRBJ1-2, with D possibly matching TRBD1 (6 bases). V gave up 4 bases and J gave up 10 bases, with 10 bases separating them. This CDR3 region has 11 residues. The CDR3 loop reads CASSYGGLYTF. The CDR3 DNA reads as TGTGCCAGCAGTTACGGGGGGCTCTACACCTTC.

V gene TRBV29-1 combines with J gene TRBJ2-3; 9 bases match TRBD2. This CDR3 has 14 amino acids. The J segment lost 2 bases and the V segment lost 5 bases, leaving 5 bases of the junction unmatched. Germline V gene data show CDR1 as SQVTM and CDR2 as ANQGSEA. In DNA, the CDR3 is TGCAGCGTTAACTTAGCGGGGGTCACAGATACGCAGTATTTT. This gives the protein CSVNLAGVTDTQYF.

This clonotype came up many times. CDR3 sequence reads: CASSGEWEPQHF. The CDR3 nucleotides are TGTGCCAGCAGCGGAGAATGGGAGCCCCAGCATTTT. The chain is built from TRBV7-9 and TRBJ1-5; D gene ambiguous. Germline V gives CDR1 SEHNR, CDR2 FQNEAQ (reference sequence). The V end lost 5 bases, the J end lost 8 bases, and 10 bases lay between the germline ends. The CDR3 is 12 residues long.

The chain recombines TRBV11-2 with TRBJ2-1, with TRBD2 matching 13 bases. Germline V gene lookup returns CDR1 SGHAT and CDR2 FQNNGV. Trimming took 0 bases from V and 2 from J; bases not matched to a gene: 10. This CDR3 region has 20 residues. The CDR3 DNA follows: TGTGCCAGCAGCTTAGACGGGAGGACTAGCGGGAGAATCACCTACAATGAGCAGTTCTTC. This gives the protein CASSLDGRTSGRITYNEQFF. Full variable domain (missing parts from reference TRBV11-2 and TRBJ2-1): EAGVAQSPRYKIIEKRQSVAFWCNPISGHATLYWYQQILGQGPKLLIQFQNNGVVDDSQLPKDRFSAERLKGVDSTLKIQPAKLEDSAVYLCASSLDGRTSGRITYNEQFFGPGTRLTVL.

This clonotype was picked up many times. The V gene is TRBV29-1, the J gene TRBJ1-5, with D uncertain. Trimming removed 3 bases at V and 3 bases at J, with 9 bases between. This CDR3 comprises 13 residues. The V gene's germline CDR1 is SQVTM and CDR2 ANQGSEA. The CDR3 is CSVEIGPNQPQHF. CDR3 DNA: TGCAGCGTTGAGATTGGCCCCAATCAGCCCCAGCATTTT.

This clonotype was counted many times. CDR3 loop: CASSILPPRRNYGYTF. CDR3 bases: TGTGCCAGCAGCATCCTCCCCCCCAGGCGGAACTATGGCTACACCTTC. The gene calls are TRBV11-1 and TRBJ1-2; D uncertain. Trimming cost V 5 bases and J 2 bases, with 18 bases left between them. The CDR3 covers 16 residues. In germline, CDR1 is SGHAT, CDR2 FQDESV (reference sequence). Together with reference TRBV11-1 and TRBJ1-2, the CDR3 gives the full variable domain: EAEVAQSPRYKITEKSQAVAFWCDPISGHATLYWYRQILGQGPELLVQFQDESVVDDSQLPKDRFSAERLKGVDSTLKIQPAELGDSAMYLCASSILPPRRNYGYTFGSGTRLTVV.

The chain is built from TRBV5-1 and TRBJ2-7; no reliable D call. V lost 1 base to trimming and J lost 2 bases, with 10 bases between them. The length of the CDR3 is 14 residues. Germline CDR1 and CDR2: SGHRS and YFSETQ. CDR3 DNA: TGCGCCAGCAGCTTGCTCCAGGATACCTACGAGCAGTACTTC. This encodes CASSLLQDTYEQYF. Together with reference TRBV5-1 and TRBJ2-7, the CDR3 gives the full variable domain: KAGVTQTPRYLIKTRGQQVTLSCSPISGHRSVSWYQQTPGQGLQFLFEYFSETQRNKGNFPGRFSGRQFSNSRSEMNVSTLELGDSALYLCASSLLQDTYEQYFGPGTRLTVT.

This clonotype appeared many times. CDR3 sequence reads: CASSIANNEQFF. CDR3 sequence (DNA): TGTGCCAGTAGTATAGCGAACAATGAGCAGTTCTTC. The rearrangement uses TRBV19 and TRBJ2-1; no clear D gene. Germline CDR1 LNHDA, CDR2 SQIVND (reference sequence). CDR3 length equals 12 residues. Deletions cut 1 base from V and 5 bases from J, with 3 bases between.

In its sample, this clonotype was seen once. A much larger clone is a single base away; this may be a read error. Because it lacks the conserved phenylalanine or tryptophan at the end, this CDR3 is likely a read error. The chain carries TRBV20-1 and TRBJ2-7; 10 nucleotides match TRBD2. CDR1 is DFQATT, CDR2 SNEGSKA, per germline (reference sequence). The CDR3 has 13 residues. V was clipped by 1 base and J by 7 bases; unmatched bases: 4. The CDR3 DNA is TGCAGTGCTAGAGTGGTGACTAGCGGGGAGCAGTACCTC. Protein product: CSARVVTSGEQYL.

The chain carries TRBV10-3 and TRBJ2-5; D is uncertain. This CDR3 contains 14 residues. Deletions cut 4 bases from V and 4 bases from J, with 13 bases between. Germline values: CDR1 ENHRY, CDR2 SYGVKD. The CDR3 region has the DNA TGTGCCATCAGTGGGACGAGCGCAAGAGAGACCCAGTACTTC. Translation: CAISGTSARETQYF.

This clonotype showed up many times. The chain employs TRBV7-2 and TRBJ1-5; TRBD1 matches at 7 bases. CDR1 and CDR2 (germline): SGHTA, FQGNSA. The CDR3 runs to 13 residues. V lost 4 bases to trimming and J lost 6 bases; unmatched junction nucleotides: 3. This chain's CDR3 is CASSSDRVQPQHF. The CDR3 coding sequence is TGTGCCAGCAGCTCCGACAGGGTTCAGCCCCAGCATTTT.

This clonotype showed up many times. The V call is TRBV2, the J call TRBJ1-1; D is unresolved. Germline loops: CDR1 SNHLY, CDR2 FYNNEI. This CDR3 region has 14 residues. Trimming left V 6 bases short and J 1 base short, with 12 bases between. In DNA, the CDR3 is TGTGCCAGCAGATTCCGAATGGAGAACACTGAAGCTTTCTTT. Translation gives CASRFRMENTEAFF.

This rearrangement joins TRBV5-5 to TRBJ2-7, with D possibly being TRBD1 or TRBD2 (5 bases each). CDR1 SGHKS and CDR2 YYEKEE come from the germline V gene (reference sequence). The CDR3 has 15 amino acids. V shed 0 bases and J shed 6 bases, with 16 bases lying between them. CDR3 sequence: CASSLGHGALGEQYF. CDR3 in DNA: TGTGCCAGCAGCTTGGGCCACGGGGCCCTGGGCGAGCAGTACTTC.

The genes are TRBV30 and TRBJ1-5; 7 positions agree with TRBD1. The CDR3 extends over 15 amino acids. Looked up from germline, CDR1 is GTSNPN and CDR2 is SVGIG (reference sequence). V shed 2 bases, J shed 6 bases, and the junction held 10 bases outside the gene matches. CDR3 sequence reads: CAWSNTGVGSQPQHF. The CDR3 DNA is TGTGCCTGGAGTAACACAGGGGTAGGAAGTCAGCCCCAGCATTTT.

This clonotype was seen only once. This may come from a read error, since a much larger clone is one base off. This rearrangement joins TRBV7-3 to TRBJ2-3, with D possibly TRBD1 on 5 matching bases. Per the germline V gene, CDR1 is SGHTA and CDR2 is FQGTGA. The CDR3 has 13 residues. V dropped 4 bases and J dropped 2 bases, with 7 bases sitting between them. CDR3 loop: CASSSQATDTQYF. The CDR3 DNA reads as TGTGCCAGCAGCTCACAGGCCACAGATACGCAGTATTTT. The full variable domain, its missing parts supplied by reference TRBV7-3 and TRBJ2-3, is GAGVSQTPSNKVTEKGKYVELRCDPISGHTALYWYRQSLGQGPEFLIYFQGTGAADDSGLPNDRFFAVRPEGSVSTLKIQRTERGDSAVYLCASSSQATDTQYFGPGTRLTVL.

The rearrangement joins TRBV28 to TRBJ1-1; no firm D call. Trimming took off 2 bases at V and 8 bases at J, with 9 bases between the two ends. This CDR3 comprises 12 residues. Germline V gene lookup returns CDR1 MDHEN and CDR2 SYDVKM. CDR3 nucleotides: TGTGCCAGCAGTTTACCTGGTGGGGAAGCTTTCTTT. Translation: CASSLPGGEAFF.

This clonotype was counted ten times or more. V usage is TRBV7-2 and J usage is TRBJ2-5; D possibly matches TRBD1 or TRBD2 (6 bases each). The V gene's germline CDR1 is SGHTA and CDR2 FQGNSA. V was pared by 0 bases and J by 4 bases, with 9 bases between. The CDR3 has 14 residues. This chain's CDR3 is CASSLAGGVETQYF. The CDR3 DNA is TGTGCCAGCAGCTTAGCGGGGGGCGTAGAGACCCAGTACTTC.

This clonotype was found a few times. This chain connects TRBV6-5 to TRBJ1-2, with D tentatively TRBD1 (5 bases). In germline, CDR1 is MNHEY, CDR2 SVGAGI. The CDR3 contains 15 residues. V lost 0 bases to trimming and J lost 8 bases, with 16 bases between them. CDR3: CASSYSFGRAGGYTF. DNA of the CDR3: TGTGCCAGCAGTTACTCTTTTGGCAGGGCAGGAGGCTACACCTTC.

In its sample, this clonotype was seen many times. The CDR3 region is CATSRDLEQPQHF. For the CDR3, the DNA is TGTGCCACCAGCAGAGATCTAGAGCAGCCCCAGCATTTT. This chain links TRBV15 with TRBJ1-5; D gene unclear. The CDR3 is 13 residues long. Germline CDR1 LNHNV, CDR2 YYDKDF (reference sequence). V was clipped by 0 bases and J by 7 bases, with 7 bases between them.

This clonotype was observed a handful of times. The chain couples TRBV6-1 to TRBJ2-7, with TRBD1 matching 8 bases. The CDR3 covers 13 residues. V gave up 6 bases and J gave up 2 bases; unmatched junction bases: 3. Germline CDR1 MNHNS, CDR2 SASEGT. In DNA form, the CDR3 reads TGTGCCAGCAGCGGACAGGGACCCTACGAGCAGTACTTC. It yields the protein CASSGQGPYEQYF.